This is a list of T cell receptor beta chains from one sample in a study of shared clonotypes between healthy human individuals. Assay: immunoSEQ multiplex PCR; the TCRdb copy retains only in-frame clones and omits some. The table lists 2 million to 2.5 million clones, over 90% of them singletons. The sample comprised naive CD4+ T cells from PBMCs. The origin of the receptors is a man aged 18 to 35 in good health. Some clones in this sample may be carry-over from other donors' samples. Both conserved end residues are part of each CDR3. The listing skips clone size in some rows; elsewhere it reads once, few, many or a size class.

CDR3aa,v_gene,j_gene,abundance
CASSGPSSTASYEQYF,TRBV27,TRBJ2-7,-
CASSQPAGSTDTQYF,TRBV5-1,TRBJ2-3,-
CASSHSRTGWQPQHF,TRBV4-3,TRBJ1-5,-
CSARTPNEQFF,TRBV20-1,TRBJ2-1,-
CASSLGVGPYEQYF,TRBV7-3,TRBJ2-7,-
CASSLVPGHTEAFF,TRBV7-2,TRBJ1-1,few
CASSLGRGRGRSNQPQHF,TRBV7-8,TRBJ1-5,-
CASSYSPAKNIQYF,TRBV6-5,TRBJ2-4,once
CKPTANTEAFF,TRBV20-1,TRBJ1-1,-
CASSLADGHSYNEQFF,TRBV5-6,TRBJ2-1,-
CAWSEGQSNQPQHF,TRBV30,TRBJ1-5,-
CASSLIAGDNEQFF,TRBV5-6,TRBJ2-1,-
CATKRRGADTQYF,TRBV6-5,TRBJ2-3,once
CASIENRGRRSGELFF,TRBV6-6,TRBJ2-2,-
CASSPSTGYEQYF,TRBV25-1,TRBJ2-7,-
CASSQETGGDTQYF,TRBV4-2,TRBJ2-3,-
CASSLYGVPNTIYF,TRBV5-4,TRBJ1-3,once
CASSKNTGGGIYEQYF,TRBV7-9,TRBJ2-7,-
CASSPTGQGYYF,TRBV7-9,TRBJ2-4,-
CASSEPTGELFF,TRBV5-1,TRBJ1-4,-
CAWSVPPGWTEAFF,TRBV30,TRBJ1-1,-
CASSLMHGGSGNTIYF,TRBV7-3,TRBJ1-3,-
CASSPTASGSYEQYF,TRBV9,TRBJ2-7,-
CASSPNEEYGYTF,TRBV16,TRBJ1-2,-
CASSDRVMSSEQFF,TRBV9,TRBJ2-1,-
CASRGQENQPQHF,TRBV2,TRBJ1-5,-
CASSLTSGTHNEQFF,TRBV5-1,TRBJ2-1,-
CASSTRTPTNEKLFF,TRBV11-2,TRBJ1-4,-